This TCR beta chain was sequenced during a study of shared clonotypes between healthy human individuals. The V end was cut by 0 bases, the J end by 6 bases, with 8 bases between. The CDR3 runs to 13 residues. The germline V gene encodes CDR1 LNHNV and CDR2 YYDKDF (reference sequence). Libraries were prepared by immunoSEQ multiplex PCR; TCRdb keeps only in-frame clonotypes and omits some of them. The table includes more than 400,000 clones, approximately 78% detected once. The receptor comes from a woman between 40 and 50 years old in good health. Some clones in this sample may be carry-over from other donors' samples. The V and J genes are TRBV15 and TRBJ1-1; D unclear. The sample was PBMCs. This CDR3 is CATSRDLESEAFF. The CDR3 DNA reads as TGTGCCACCAGCAGAGATCTGGAATCTGAAGCTTTCTTT.